The TCR beta chain described here comes from a study of T cells expressing NK-cell markers. The wider study: Sorted T-cell subsets CD3+CD56+NKG2C+, CD3+CD56+NKG2C- and CD3+CD56-NKG2C+ were TCR beta-sequenced. With respect to HCMV, most of the eight sequenced donors were seropositive, and one was seronegative. Whole-study findings and limits: Questions lingered over whether expanded NKG2C+ T cell clones were HCMV-specific. Topping the CD3+CD56-NKG2C+ fraction as well were these clonotypes, in a few donors.

Using the 5' RACE reads, TCRdb records one entry per CDR3 protein without DNA. The sample spans some 340,000 distinct CDR3 sequences; the ten largest clones claim 5.2%. Concerning this clonotype itself: The antigen is not known.

CDR3 length equals 16 residues. Germline CDR1 is LGHNA and CDR2 is YNFKEQ. The V gene is TRBV4-2, the J gene TRBJ2-1; TCRdb returns TRBD2, unconfirmable since there is no DNA. This receptor was identified in a man aged 18-70 years in good health. Sequencing was carried out using blood T cells: a sorted CD56 or NKG2C T cell subset, CD4+ or CD8+ T cells, or bulk PBMC T cells (not recorded which). The CDR3 loop is CASSQGERGAGNEQFF.